Presented here are 22 T cell receptor beta chains from one specimen sequenced in a study of blood T cell repertoires in COVID-19. Data came from immunoSEQ multiplex PCR; TCRdb stores just in-frame clones and leaves some out. Seen here are nearly 350,000 clones, almost 90% observed once, and the top ten hold 6% to 8.5%. Sample: peripheral blood. These receptors were taken from a woman in her seventies with COVID-19, enrolled during active disease.

The V gene is TRBV30, the J gene TRBJ1-2; 9 positions agree with TRBD1. Germline V gene sequence: CDR1 GTSNPN, CDR2 SVGIG (reference sequence). V dropped 3 bases and J dropped 3; count of bases not matched to a gene: 5. This CDR3 is 14 amino acids long. The CDR3 region is CAWRGTGRYYGYTF. The CDR3 region has the DNA TGTGCCTGGAGGGGGACAGGGAGGTACTATGGCTACACCTTC.

This clone has just one count. The CDR3 coding sequence is TGCGCCAGCAGCCAAGATCAGGCAGGGGGTGGCTACACCTTC. Amino acids: CASSQDQAGGGYTF. V is TRBV4-1 and J is TRBJ1-2, with 7 nucleotides matching TRBD1. Germline lookup yields CDR1 MGHRA and CDR2 YSYEKL. This CDR3 is built from 14 residues. The ends lost 0 bases at V and 7 bases at J; junction bases unmatched: 5.

V is TRBV11-2 and J is TRBJ2-3; 9 bases line up with TRBD2. V lost 3 bases and J lost 3; bases outside the gene matches: 4. The CDR3 has 15 residues. CDR1 and CDR2 (germline): SGHAT, FQNNGV. The CDR3 loop is CASSFPSGDTDTQYF. The CDR3, as DNA: TGTGCCAGCAGCTTCCCTAGCGGGGATACAGATACGCAGTATTTT. Supplemented by reference TRBV11-2 and TRBJ2-3, the full variable domain reads EAGVAQSPRYKIIEKRQSVAFWCNPISGHATLYWYQQILGQGPKLLIQFQNNGVVDDSQLPKDRFSAERLKGVDSTLKIQPAKLEDSAVYLCASSFPSGDTDTQYFGPGTRLTVL.

Note on this clone: The sample contains more than one DNA sequence encoding this CDR3. This chain links TRBV24-1 with TRBJ2-7; D gene uncertain. The CDR3 is 11 residues long. Germline values: CDR1 KGHDR, CDR2 SFDVKD. V lost 3 bases and J lost 3, with 2 bases in between. The CDR3: CATSDRYEQYF. CDR3 DNA sequence: TGTGCCACCAGTGATCGCTACGAGCAGTACTTC.

The rearrangement links TRBV7-9 to TRBJ1-2; a weak D match, TRBD1 (5 bases). CDR1 and CDR2 from the germline V gene are SEHNR and FQNEAQ (reference sequence). The ends were cut back, 5 bases at V and 6 bases at J, with 19 bases in the middle. The CDR3 extends over 15 amino acids. In DNA, the CDR3 is TGTGCCAGCAGCAAAAAAGCACAGGCCATCGATGGCTACACCTTC. Its protein is CASSKKAQAIDGYTF.

The rearrangement uses TRBV4-1 and TRBJ2-7; possibly TRBD1 for D (6 bases). The V gene lost 0 bases and the J gene lost 2 bases, with 14 bases spanning the gap. Germline V gene data show CDR1 as MGHRA and CDR2 as YSYEKL. The CDR3 totals 16 residues. DNA for the CDR3: TGCGCCAGCAGCCAAGAGGATCTGGACAGTCCCTACGAGCAGTACTTC. Amino acid sequence: CASSQEDLDSPYEQYF.

This clone came up once. The CDR3 coding sequence is TGTGCCAGCAGTTTAAAAGGGACATTCTATGGCTACACCTTC. Translated, it gives CASSLKGTFYGYTF. The J gene is TRBJ1-2, the V gene TRBV27; tentatively, D is TRBD1 (6 bases). With 2 bases removed from V and 4 bases from J, the gap between germline ends came to 11 bases. This CDR3 contains 14 residues. Germline V lookup: CDR1 MNHEY, CDR2 SMNVEV (reference sequence).

The rearrangement links TRBV28 to TRBJ1-1, with D possibly matching TRBD1 (6 bases). Germline V gene data show CDR1 as MDHEN and CDR2 as SYDVKM. V was pared by 8 bases and J by 4 bases, with 11 bases between. The CDR3 totals 12 residues. The CDR3: CASGAGATEAFF. CDR3 nucleotide sequence: TGTGCCAGCGGTGCAGGGGCCACTGAAGCTTTCTTT.

This chain connects TRBV10-2 to TRBJ2-2, with 10 bases matching TRBD2. This CDR3 is built from 15 residues. With V trimmed by 6 bases and J by 4 bases, 5 bases remained unmatched. The germline CDR1 and CDR2 sequences are WSHSY and SAAADI. In DNA form, the CDR3 reads TGCGCCAGCAGAGCAGCGGGGGGGAGCACCGGGGAGCTGTTTTTT. Translated: CASRAAGGSTGELFF.

The chain combines TRBV21-1 with TRBJ1-6; the listed D gene, TRBD1, was not tested against the DNA. TRBV21-1 is tagged as a pseudogene. This CDR3 has 17 amino acids. The CDR3 DNA reads as TGTGCCAGCAGGAAGGGGGCAGCGAGCGCCTATAATTCACCCCTCCACTTT. This sequence encodes CASRKGAASAYNSPLHF.

This sequence joins TRBV7-3 and TRBJ1-1, with unresolved D. The CDR3 sequence is 12 residues long. From germline, CDR1 is SGHTA and CDR2 FQGTGA. Trimming shortened V by 9 bases and J by 11 bases, and 19 bases separated the two germline ends. CDR3 residues: CARAELFLVAFF. The CDR3 DNA follows: TGTGCCAGGGCGGAACTATTTCTGGTGGCTTTCTTT.

Only one count was recorded for this clone. This chain joins TRBV7-9 and TRBJ1-2; 9 bases are shared with TRBD1. The V gene end was trimmed by 2 bases and the J gene end by 6 bases; junction bases not matched to a gene: 10. This CDR3 has 16 amino acids. Germline V gene sequence: CDR1 SEHNR, CDR2 FQNEAQ (reference sequence). CDR3 amino acids: CASSLYFGTGFDGYTF. The CDR3 region has the DNA TGTGCCAGCAGCTTATACTTCGGGACAGGGTTCGATGGCTACACCTTC.

The chain combines TRBV2 with TRBJ1-2; D is uncertain. CDR1 is SNHLY, CDR2 FYNNEI, per germline. CDR3 length: 12 amino acids. Between the trimmed V and J ends, which lost 6 bases and 0 bases, there was a span of 5 bases. CDR3 loop: CASRTTNYGYTF. Here the CDR3 DNA reads TGTGCCAGCAGGACAACTAACTATGGCTACACCTTC.

The genes are TRBV19 and TRBJ2-1; 15 positions match TRBD2. Germline assignment: CDR1 LNHDA and CDR2 SQIVND (reference sequence). V lost 5 bases and J lost 10; bases outside the gene matches: 6. This CDR3 has 15 residues. In DNA form, the CDR3 reads TGTGCCAGTAGTCCCCGGACTAGCGGGGGGGAAGAGCAGTTCTTC. Its translation is CASSPRTSGGEEQFF.

Points on this clone: At one boundary the junction diverges from the germline segment, which might be a read error. CDR3 bases: TGTGCCAGCAGTTACAACCACTTGACAGTTTTT. Protein sequence: CASSYNHLTVF. J is TRBJ1-1 and V is TRBV6-6; D perhaps matches TRBD1 (5 bases). CDR3 length: 11 amino acids. Germline loops: CDR1 MNHNY, CDR2 SVGAGI (reference sequence).

In this sample, this clone turned up once. Other DNA sequences of this sample code for an identical CDR3. CDR3 DNA sequence: TGTGCCAGCAGCGGCTCTGGACAGCCTGGGGAGACCCAGTACTTC. Translating it yields CASSGSGQPGETQYF. This chain connects TRBV9 to TRBJ2-5; possible D gene TRBD1, 6 bases. The CDR3 totals 15 residues. Germline CDR1 SGDLS, CDR2 YYNGEE. The ends were cut back, 3 bases at V and 5 bases at J, with 17 bases in the middle.

The table lists this clone with a count of one. The V call is TRBV24-1, the J call TRBJ1-2; D possibly corresponds to TRBD1 (5 bases). V was cut by 0 bases and J by 5 bases, with 9 bases left in between. Germline V gene sequence: CDR1 KGHDR, CDR2 SFDVKD. The CDR3 has 14 amino acids. CDR3 sequence reads: CATSDLRQGYGYTF. The CDR3 region has the DNA TGTGCCACCAGTGATTTGCGTCAGGGTTATGGCTACACCTTC.

V gene TRBV5-1 combines with J gene TRBJ2-3; D ambiguous. V lost 0 bases and J 0 bases, leaving 8 bases between the germline ends. CDR1 is SGHRS, CDR2 YFSETQ, per germline. This CDR3 is 15 amino acids long. Here the CDR3 DNA reads TGCGCCAGCAGCTTGGAATCGAGAAGCACAGATACGCAGTATTTT. This encodes CASSLESRSTDTQYF.

This clone has more than one count but fewer than ten. The chain joins TRBV11-2 to TRBJ2-1; 7 bases are a match to TRBD2. Germline V gives CDR1 SGHAT, CDR2 FQNNGV. Unmatched junction bases numbered 12, after V lost 4 bases and J lost 0 bases. There are 18 residues in the CDR3. Here the CDR3 DNA reads TGTGCCAGCAGCTCGGGGGGTTGGCAGTTAAGCTCCTACAATGAGCAGTTCTTC. Protein product: CASSSGGWQLSSYNEQFF.

The chain is built from TRBV6-5 and TRBJ1-2, with 7 bases identical to TRBD1. The length of the CDR3 is 15 residues. The V segment lost 10 bases and the J segment 5 bases; nucleotides outside the gene matches: 16. Germline CDR1 reads MNHEY; CDR2 reads SVGAGI. The CDR3: CATRLFRDSAYGYTF. DNA of the CDR3: TGTGCCACCAGATTATTCCGGGACAGTGCTTATGGCTACACCTTC.

This chain links TRBV18 with TRBJ1-4, with 7 bases matching TRBD1. There are 15 residues in the CDR3. Germline V lookup: CDR1 KGHSH, CDR2 LQKENI. J lost 8 bases, V lost 6 bases, and 12 bases had no gene match. This CDR3 is CASSPRTGRYEKLFF. CDR3 coding DNA: TGTGCCAGCTCTCCCCGGACAGGAAGATACGAAAAACTGTTTTTT.

This clone occurred once. The rearrangement links TRBV4-1 to TRBJ2-3; 8 nucleotides match TRBD2. Looked up from germline, CDR1 is MGHRA and CDR2 is YSYEKL. V lost 5 bases, J lost 4 bases, and 11 bases stayed unmatched. The CDR3 totals 16 residues. The CDR3 protein is CASSRVSGGDPDTQYF. DNA for the CDR3: TGCGCCAGCAGCAGAGTATCGGGGGGGGACCCAGATACGCAGTATTTT.